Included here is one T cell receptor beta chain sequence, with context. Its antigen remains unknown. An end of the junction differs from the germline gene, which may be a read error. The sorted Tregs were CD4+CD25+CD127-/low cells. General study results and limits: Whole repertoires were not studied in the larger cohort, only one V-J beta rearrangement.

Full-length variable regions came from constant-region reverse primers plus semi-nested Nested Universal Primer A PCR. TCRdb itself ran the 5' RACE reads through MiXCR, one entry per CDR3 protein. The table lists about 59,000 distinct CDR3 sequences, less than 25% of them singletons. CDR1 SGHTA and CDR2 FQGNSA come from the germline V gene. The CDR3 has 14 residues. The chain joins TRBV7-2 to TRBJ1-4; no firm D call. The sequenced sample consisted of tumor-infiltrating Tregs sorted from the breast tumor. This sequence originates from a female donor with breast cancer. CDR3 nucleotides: TGTGCCAGAAGCTCTATAGGCCTAGGGGAAAAACTGTTTTTT. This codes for CARSSIGLGEKLFF.